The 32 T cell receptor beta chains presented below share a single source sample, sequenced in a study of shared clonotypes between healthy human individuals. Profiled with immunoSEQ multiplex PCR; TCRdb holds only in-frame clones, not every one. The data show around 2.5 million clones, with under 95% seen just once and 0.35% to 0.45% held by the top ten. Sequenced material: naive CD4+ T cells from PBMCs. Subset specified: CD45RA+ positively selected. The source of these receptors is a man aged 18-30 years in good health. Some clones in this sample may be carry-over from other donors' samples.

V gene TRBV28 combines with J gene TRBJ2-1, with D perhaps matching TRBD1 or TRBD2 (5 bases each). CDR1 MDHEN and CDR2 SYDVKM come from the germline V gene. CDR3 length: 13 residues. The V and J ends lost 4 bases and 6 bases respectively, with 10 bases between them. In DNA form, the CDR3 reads TGTGCCAGCAGTTCAGGGACCTTCAATGAGCAGTTCTTC. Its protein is CASSSGTFNEQFF.

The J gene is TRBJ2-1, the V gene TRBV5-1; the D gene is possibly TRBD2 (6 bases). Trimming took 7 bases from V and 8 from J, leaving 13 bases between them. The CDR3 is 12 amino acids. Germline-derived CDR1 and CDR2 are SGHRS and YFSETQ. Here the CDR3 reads CASRGTGDEQFF. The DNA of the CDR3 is TGCGCCAGCCGGGGGACGGGAGATGAGCAGTTCTTC.

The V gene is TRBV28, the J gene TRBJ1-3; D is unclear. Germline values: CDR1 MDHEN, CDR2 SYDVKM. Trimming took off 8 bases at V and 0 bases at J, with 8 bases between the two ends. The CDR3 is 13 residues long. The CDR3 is CASYGSSGNTIYF. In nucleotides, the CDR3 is TGTGCCAGCTACGGTAGCTCTGGAAACACCATATATTTT. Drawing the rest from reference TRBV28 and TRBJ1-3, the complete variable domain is DVKVTQSSRYLVKRTGEKVFLECVQDMDHENMFWYRQDPGLGLRLIYFSYDVKMKEKGDIPEGYSVSREKKERFSLILESASTNQTSMYLCASYGSSGNTIYFGEGSWLTVV.

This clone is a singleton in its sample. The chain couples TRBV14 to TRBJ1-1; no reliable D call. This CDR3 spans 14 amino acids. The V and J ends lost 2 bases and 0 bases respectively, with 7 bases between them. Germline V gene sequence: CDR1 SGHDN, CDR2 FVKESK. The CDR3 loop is CASSQLPMNTEAFF. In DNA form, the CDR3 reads TGTGCCAGCAGCCAACTCCCCATGAACACTGAAGCTTTCTTT.

CDR3 nucleotides: TGTGCCGGAAACAGGGAGACTAATGAAAAACTGTTTTTT. This gives the protein CAGNRETNEKLFF. The chain combines TRBV2 with TRBJ1-4, with a weak D call TRBD1 (6 bases). V was clipped by 11 bases and J by 2 bases, with 12 bases between them. The CDR3 has 13 residues. CDR1 and CDR2 (germline): SNHLY, FYNNEI.

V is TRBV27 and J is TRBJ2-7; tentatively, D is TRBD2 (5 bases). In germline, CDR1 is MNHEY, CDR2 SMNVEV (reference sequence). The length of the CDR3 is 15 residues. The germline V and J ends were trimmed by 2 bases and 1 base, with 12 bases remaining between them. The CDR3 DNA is TGTGCCAGCAGTTTAGGGTCACGGGGTTCCTACGAGCAGTACTTC. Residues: CASSLGSRGSYEQYF.

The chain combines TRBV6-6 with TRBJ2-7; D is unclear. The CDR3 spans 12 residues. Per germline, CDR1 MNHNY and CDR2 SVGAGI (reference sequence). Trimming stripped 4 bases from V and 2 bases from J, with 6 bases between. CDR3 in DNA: TGTGCCAGCAGTTCCTTTACCTACGAGCAGTACTTC. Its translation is CASSSFTYEQYF.

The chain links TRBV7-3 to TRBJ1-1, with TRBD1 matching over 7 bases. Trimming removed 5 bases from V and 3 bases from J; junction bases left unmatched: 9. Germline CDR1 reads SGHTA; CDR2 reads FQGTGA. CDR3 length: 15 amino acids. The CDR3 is CASSPGGQPHTEAFF. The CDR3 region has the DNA TGTGCCAGCAGCCCAGGGGGACAGCCTCACACTGAAGCTTTCTTT. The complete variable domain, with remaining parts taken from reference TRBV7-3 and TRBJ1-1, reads GAGVSQTPSNKVTEKGKYVELRCDPISGHTALYWYRQSLGQGPEFLIYFQGTGAADDSGLPNDRFFAVRPEGSVSTLKIQRTERGDSAVYLCASSPGGQPHTEAFFGQGTRLTVV.

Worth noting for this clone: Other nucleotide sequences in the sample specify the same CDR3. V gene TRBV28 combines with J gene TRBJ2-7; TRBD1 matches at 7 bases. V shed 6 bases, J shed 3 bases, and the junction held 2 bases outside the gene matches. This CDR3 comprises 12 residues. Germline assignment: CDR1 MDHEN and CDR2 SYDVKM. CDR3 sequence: CASRRDSYEQYF. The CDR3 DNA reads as TGTGCCAGCAGGAGGGACAGCTACGAGCAGTACTTC.

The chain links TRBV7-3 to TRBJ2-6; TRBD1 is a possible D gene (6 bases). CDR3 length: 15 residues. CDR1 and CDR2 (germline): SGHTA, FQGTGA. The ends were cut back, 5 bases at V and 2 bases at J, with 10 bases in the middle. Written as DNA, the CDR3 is TGTGCCAGCAGCCCAGGGGACGCTGGGGCCAACGTCCTGACTTTC. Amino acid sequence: CASSPGDAGANVLTF.

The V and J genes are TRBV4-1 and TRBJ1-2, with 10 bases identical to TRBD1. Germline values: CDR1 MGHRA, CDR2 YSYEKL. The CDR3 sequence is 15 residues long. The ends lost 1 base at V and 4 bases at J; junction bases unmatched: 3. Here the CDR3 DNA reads TGCGCCAGCAGCCAAGGACAGGGGGCGAGCTATGGCTACACCTTC. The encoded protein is CASSQGQGASYGYTF.

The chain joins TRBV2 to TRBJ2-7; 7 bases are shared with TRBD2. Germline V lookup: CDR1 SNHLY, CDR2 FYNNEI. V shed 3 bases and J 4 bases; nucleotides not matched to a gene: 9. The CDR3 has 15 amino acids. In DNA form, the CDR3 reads TGTGCCAGCAGTGACGGGGGACTATCCCCGTACGAGCAGTACTTC. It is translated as CASSDGGLSPYEQYF.

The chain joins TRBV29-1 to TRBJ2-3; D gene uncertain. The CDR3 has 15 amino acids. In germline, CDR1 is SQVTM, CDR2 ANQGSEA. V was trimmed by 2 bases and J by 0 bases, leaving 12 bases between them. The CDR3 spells CSVESAVTSTDTQYF. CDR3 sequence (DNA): TGCAGCGTTGAATCGGCGGTTACTAGCACAGATACGCAGTATTTT.

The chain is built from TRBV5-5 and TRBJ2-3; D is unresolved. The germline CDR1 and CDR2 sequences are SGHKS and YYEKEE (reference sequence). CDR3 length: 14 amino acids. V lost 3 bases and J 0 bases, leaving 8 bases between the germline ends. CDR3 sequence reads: CASSSSASTDTQYF. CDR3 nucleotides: TGTGCCAGCAGCTCCTCGGCTAGCACAGATACGCAGTATTTT.

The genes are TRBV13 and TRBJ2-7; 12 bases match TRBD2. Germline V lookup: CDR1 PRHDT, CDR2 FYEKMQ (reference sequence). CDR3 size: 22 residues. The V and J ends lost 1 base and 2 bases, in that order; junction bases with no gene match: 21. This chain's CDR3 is CASSLVGGDPGLAGPVPYEQYF. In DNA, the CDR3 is TGTGCCAGCAGCTTAGTCGGGGGGGACCCGGGACTAGCGGGCCCCGTCCCCTACGAGCAGTACTTC. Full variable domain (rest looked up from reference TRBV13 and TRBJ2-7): AAGVIQSPRHLIKEKRETATLKCYPIPRHDTVYWYQQGPGQDPQFLISFYEKMQSDKGSIPDRFSAQQFSDYHSELNMSSLELGDSALYFCASSLVGGDPGLAGPVPYEQYFGPGTRLTVT.

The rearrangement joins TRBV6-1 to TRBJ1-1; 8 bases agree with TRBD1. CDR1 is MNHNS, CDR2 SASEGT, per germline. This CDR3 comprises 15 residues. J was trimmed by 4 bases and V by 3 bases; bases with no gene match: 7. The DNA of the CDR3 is TGTGCCAGCAGTGACAGGGGGCATTTCGGCACTGAAGCTTTCTTT. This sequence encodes CASSDRGHFGTEAFF.

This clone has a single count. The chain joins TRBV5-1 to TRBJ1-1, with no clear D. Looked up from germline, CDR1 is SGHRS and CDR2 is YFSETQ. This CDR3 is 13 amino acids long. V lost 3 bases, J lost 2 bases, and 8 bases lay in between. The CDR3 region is CASSSSTNTEAFF. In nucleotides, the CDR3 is TGCGCCAGCAGCTCCAGCACTAACACTGAAGCTTTCTTT.

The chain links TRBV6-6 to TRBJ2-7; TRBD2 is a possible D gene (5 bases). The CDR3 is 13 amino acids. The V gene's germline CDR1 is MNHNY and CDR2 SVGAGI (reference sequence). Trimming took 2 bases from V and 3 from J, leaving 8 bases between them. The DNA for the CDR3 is TGTGCCAGCAGTTACGGGAGTTACTACGAGCAGTACTTC. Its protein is CASSYGSYYEQYF.

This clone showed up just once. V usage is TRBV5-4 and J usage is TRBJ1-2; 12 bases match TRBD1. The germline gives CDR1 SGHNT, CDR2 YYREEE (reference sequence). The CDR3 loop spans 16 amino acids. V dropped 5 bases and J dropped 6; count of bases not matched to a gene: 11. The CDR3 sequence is CASRESGTGGFHGYTF. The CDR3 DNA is TGTGCCAGCAGAGAATCCGGGACAGGGGGCTTTCATGGCTACACCTTC.

The CDR3 DNA is TGTGCCAGTAGTATAATGGGGAATTCATTCAATGAGCAGTTCTTC. It codes for CASSIMGNSFNEQFF. This rearrangement joins TRBV19 to TRBJ2-1; no definite D call. Germline V lookup: CDR1 LNHDA, CDR2 SQIVND (reference sequence). V gave up 2 bases and J gave up 6 bases, with 14 bases separating them. The CDR3 is 15 residues long.

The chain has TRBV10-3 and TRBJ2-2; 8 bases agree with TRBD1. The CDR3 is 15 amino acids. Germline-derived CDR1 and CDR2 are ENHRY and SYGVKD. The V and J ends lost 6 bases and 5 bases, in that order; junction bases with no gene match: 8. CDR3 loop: CAIRGQGEETGELFF. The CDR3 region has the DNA TGTGCCATCAGAGGACAGGGAGAGGAGACCGGGGAGCTGTTTTTT.

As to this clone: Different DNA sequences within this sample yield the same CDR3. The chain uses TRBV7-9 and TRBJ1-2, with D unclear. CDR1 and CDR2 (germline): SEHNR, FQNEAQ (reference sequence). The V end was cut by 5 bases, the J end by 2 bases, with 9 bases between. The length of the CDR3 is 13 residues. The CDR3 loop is CASSATANYGYTF. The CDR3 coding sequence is TGTGCCAGCAGCGCCACAGCGAACTATGGCTACACCTTC.

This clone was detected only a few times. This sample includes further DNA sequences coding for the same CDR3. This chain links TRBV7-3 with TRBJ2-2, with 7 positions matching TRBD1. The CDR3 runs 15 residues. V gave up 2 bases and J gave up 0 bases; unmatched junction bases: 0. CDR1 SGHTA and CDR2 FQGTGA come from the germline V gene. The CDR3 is CASSLGTANTGELFF. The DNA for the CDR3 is TGTGCCAGCAGCTTAGGGACAGCGAACACCGGGGAGCTGTTTTTT.

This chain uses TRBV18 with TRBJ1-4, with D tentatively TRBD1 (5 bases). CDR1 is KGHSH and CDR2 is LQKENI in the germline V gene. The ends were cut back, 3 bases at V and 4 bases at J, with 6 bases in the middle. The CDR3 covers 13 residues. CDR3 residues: CASSPDSNEKLFF. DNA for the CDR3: TGTGCCAGCTCACCCGACAGTAATGAAAAACTGTTTTTT.

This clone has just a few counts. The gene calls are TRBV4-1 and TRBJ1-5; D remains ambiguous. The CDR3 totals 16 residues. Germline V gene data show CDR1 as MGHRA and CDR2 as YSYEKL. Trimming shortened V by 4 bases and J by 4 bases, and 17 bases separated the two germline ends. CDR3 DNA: TGCGCCAGCAGCCCTCTCCAAGGACCCAAAAATCAGCCCCAGCATTTT. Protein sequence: CASSPLQGPKNQPQHF.

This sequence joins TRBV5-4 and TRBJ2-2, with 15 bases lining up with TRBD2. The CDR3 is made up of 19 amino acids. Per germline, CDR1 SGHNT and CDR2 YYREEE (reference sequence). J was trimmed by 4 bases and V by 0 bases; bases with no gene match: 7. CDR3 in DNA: TGTGCCAGCAGCTTGGCCGGACTAGCGGGAGGGCCCAGCACCGGGGAGCTGTTTTTT. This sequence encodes CASSLAGLAGGPSTGELFF.

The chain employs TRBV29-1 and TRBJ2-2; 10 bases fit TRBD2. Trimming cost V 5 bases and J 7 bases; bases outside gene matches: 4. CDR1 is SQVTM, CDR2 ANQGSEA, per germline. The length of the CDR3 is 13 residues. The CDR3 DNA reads TGCAGCGTTAGCGGGAGGGCGGTCGGGGAGCTGTTTTTT. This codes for CSVSGRAVGELFF.

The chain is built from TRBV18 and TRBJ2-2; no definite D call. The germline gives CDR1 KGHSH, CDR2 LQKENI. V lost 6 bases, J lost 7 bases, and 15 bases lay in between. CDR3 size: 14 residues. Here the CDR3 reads CASSLALPLGELFF. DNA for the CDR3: TGTGCCAGCTCCTTAGCCCTACCCCTCGGGGAGCTGTTTTTT.

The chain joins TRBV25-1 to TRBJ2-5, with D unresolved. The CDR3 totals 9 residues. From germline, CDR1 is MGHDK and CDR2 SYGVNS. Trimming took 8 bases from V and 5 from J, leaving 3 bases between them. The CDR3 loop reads CASGETQYF. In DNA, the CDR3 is TGTGCCAGCGGGGAGACCCAGTACTTC.

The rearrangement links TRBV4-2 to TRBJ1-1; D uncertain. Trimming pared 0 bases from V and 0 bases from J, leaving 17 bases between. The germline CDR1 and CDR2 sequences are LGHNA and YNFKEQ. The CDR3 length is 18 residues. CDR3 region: CASSQDGSNWIVNTEAFF. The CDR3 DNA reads TGTGCCAGCAGCCAAGATGGCTCCAACTGGATCGTGAACACTGAAGCTTTCTTT.

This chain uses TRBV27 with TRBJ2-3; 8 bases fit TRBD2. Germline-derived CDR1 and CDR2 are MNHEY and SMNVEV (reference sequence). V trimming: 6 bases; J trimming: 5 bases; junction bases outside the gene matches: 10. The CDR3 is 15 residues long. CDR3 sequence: CASSPFGLAGDTQYF. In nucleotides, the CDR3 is TGTGCCAGCAGCCCATTCGGGCTAGCGGGAGATACGCAGTATTTT.

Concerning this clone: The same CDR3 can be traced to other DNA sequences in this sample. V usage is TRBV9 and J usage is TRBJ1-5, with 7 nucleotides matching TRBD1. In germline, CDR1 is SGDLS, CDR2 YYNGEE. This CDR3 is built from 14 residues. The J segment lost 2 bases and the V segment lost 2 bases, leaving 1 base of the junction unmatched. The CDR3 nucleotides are TGTGCCAGCAGCGTCCAGGGGGGCAATCAGCCCCAGCATTTT. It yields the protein CASSVQGGNQPQHF.